The rows below give T cell receptor beta chains drawn from one sample of a study of blood T cell repertoires in COVID-19. Repertoires were generated with immunoSEQ multiplex PCR, while TCRdb's copy carries only in-frame clones and drops some. The data hold approximately 270,000 clones, with roughly 80% observed a single time. Sequenced input: peripheral blood. Every receptor here comes from a person aged 65 to 85 with COVID-19, enrolled during active disease. Each CDR3 is given with its conserved first and last residue. The D gene is left open where the match is weak. Size is stated for part of the rows, as once, few or many counts, or as a class when the clone is expanded.

j_gene	d_gene	v_gene	abundance	CDR3nt	CDR3aa
TRBJ2-1	TRBD2	TRBV15	few	TGTGCCACCAGCATACTGCCCCCTAGCGGGAGGGTAAATGAGCAGTTCTTC	CATSILPPSGRVNEQFF
TRBJ2-4	.	TRBV4-1	.	TGCGCCAGCAGCCAAGATCGGGGAGCCAAAAACATTCAGTACTTC	CASSQDRGAKNIQYF
TRBJ2-3	.	TRBV14	.	TGTGCCAGCAGCCAAAGGGCTAGCAAACAGTATTTT	CASSQRASKQYF
TRBJ2-7	TRBD1	TRBV6-2/TRBV6-3	few	TGTGCCAGCAGTTACCAATTGGGACAGGGGAAAACCTACGAGCAGTACTTC	CASSYQLGQGKTYEQYF
TRBJ2-1	TRBD1	TRBV5-4	.	TGTGCCAGCAGCCGGGACAGGCGCTTAAACAATGAGCAGTTCTTC	CASSRDRRLNNEQFF
TRBJ2-7	.	TRBV19	once	TGTGCCAGTAGCCTAGGCGGTTACGAGCAGTACTTC	CASSLGGYEQYF
TRBJ1-2	.	TRBV29-1	.	TGCAGCGTTGAGGTGGTACTCTATGGCTACACCTTC	CSVEVVLYGYTF
TRBJ2-3	.	TRBV19	.	TGTGCCAGTAGTCTTGTCGGGTCAGATACGCAGTATTTT	CASSLVGSDTQYF
TRBJ2-7	TRBD2	TRBV29-1	.	TGCAGCGTTGATGTAGCGGGAGGGTACGAGCAGTACTTC	CSVDVAGGYEQYF
TRBJ1-2	.	TRBV5-1	.	TGCGCCAGCAGCCCACGCTTCGACACCGAAAACTATGGCTACACCTTC	CASSPRFDTENYGYTF
TRBJ2-1	TRBD2	TRBV5-4	.	TGTGCCAGCAGTCGGGGACTAGCGGTAAATGAGCAGTTCTTC	CASSRGLAVNEQFF
TRBJ2-1	.	TRBV5-4	.	TGTGCCAGCAGCTTGTATCCGGGGATCAACAATGAGCAGTTCTTC	CASSLYPGINNEQFF
TRBJ2-1	TRBD2	TRBV30	.	TGTGCCTGGAACCTTGAAGGCGGCGGGAGGGCCGTTGTCTTC	CAWNLEGGGRAVVF
TRBJ1-1	TRBD1	TRBV5-1	.	TGCGCCAGCAGCTTGGGGACAGGGGCTCTTTATACTGAAGCTTTCTTT	CASSLGTGALYTEAFF